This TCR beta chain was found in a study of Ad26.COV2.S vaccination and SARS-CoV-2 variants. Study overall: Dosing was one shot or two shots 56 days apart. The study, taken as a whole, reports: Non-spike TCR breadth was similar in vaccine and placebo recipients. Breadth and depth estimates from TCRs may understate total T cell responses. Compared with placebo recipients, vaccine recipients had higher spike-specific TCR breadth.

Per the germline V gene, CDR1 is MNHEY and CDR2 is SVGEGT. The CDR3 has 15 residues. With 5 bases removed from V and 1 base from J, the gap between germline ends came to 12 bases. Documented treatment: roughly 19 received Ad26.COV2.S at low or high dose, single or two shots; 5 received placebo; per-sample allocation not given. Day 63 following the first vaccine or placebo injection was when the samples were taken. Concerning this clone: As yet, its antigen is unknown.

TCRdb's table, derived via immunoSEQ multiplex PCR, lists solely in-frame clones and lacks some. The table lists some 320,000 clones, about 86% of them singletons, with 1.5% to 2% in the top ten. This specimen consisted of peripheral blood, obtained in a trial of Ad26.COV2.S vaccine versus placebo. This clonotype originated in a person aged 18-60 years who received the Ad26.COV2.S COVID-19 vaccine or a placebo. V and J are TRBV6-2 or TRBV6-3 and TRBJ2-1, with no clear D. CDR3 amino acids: CASSITEISYNEQFF. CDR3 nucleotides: TGTGCCAGCAGTATAACGGAGATTTCCTACAATGAGCAGTTCTTC.